Presented here are 7 T cell receptor beta chains from one specimen sequenced in a study of response to subunit inactivated influenza vaccine. TCRdb used MiXCR to reprocess the RT-PCR reads, holding one entry per CDR3 protein. In the table there are fewer than 700,000 distinct CDR3 sequences, over 10% of which are singletons. Sample: PBMCs from blood, taken around seven weeks after vaccination. Receptors were obtained from a man in his fifties who received an inactivated influenza vaccine.

This chain joins TRBV6-1 and TRBJ2-3, with 12 bases matching TRBD2. V lost 2 bases and J lost 3; bases outside the gene matches: 0. This CDR3 has 15 amino acids. Per germline, CDR1 MNHNS and CDR2 SASEGT. CDR3 sequence (DNA): TGTGCCAGCAGTGAAACTAGCGGGAGGACAGATACGCAGTATTTT. As protein: CASSETSGRTDTQYF.

V and J are TRBV20-1 and TRBJ2-3; D gene ambiguous. The CDR3 extends over 14 amino acids. V lost 2 bases, J lost 2 bases, and 11 bases lay in between. Germline V lookup: CDR1 DFQATT, CDR2 SNEGSKA (reference sequence). The CDR3 here is CSARRPVPTDTQYF. The DNA for the CDR3 is TGCAGTGCTAGAAGGCCCGTTCCCACAGATACGCAGTATTTT.

This chain links TRBV20-1 with TRBJ2-7; D tentatively reads TRBD1 or TRBD2 (7 bases each). CDR1 and CDR2 (germline): DFQATT, SNEGSKA (reference sequence). CDR3 length: 19 amino acids. V was shortened by 0 bases and J by 0 bases, with 24 bases between the two germline ends. The CDR3 region has the DNA TGCAGTGCTAGAGATCTGTCAGGGGGAGGGTCCCCTAGCTCCTACGAGCAGTACTTC. Its translation is CSARDLSGGGSPSSYEQYF.

The CDR3 sequence is CASSFSRVNQPQHF. In DNA form, the CDR3 reads TGTGCCAGCAGTTTCTCCCGAGTTAATCAGCCCCAGCATTTT. The rearrangement uses TRBV12-3 or TRBV12-4 and TRBJ1-5; D gene uncertain. The CDR3 is 14 amino acids. V was trimmed by 3 bases and J by 4 bases, leaving 10 bases between them.

V and J are TRBV6-2 or TRBV6-3 and TRBJ2-7; possibly TRBD2 for D (6 bases). This CDR3 region has 13 residues. CDR1 is MNHEY and CDR2 is SVGEGT in the germline V gene. Trimming left V 7 bases short and J 4 bases short, with 14 bases between. The DNA for the CDR3 is TGTGCCAGCACTTTCCGGGGGAGTTACGAGCAGTACTTC. Translating gives CASTFRGSYEQYF.

This clonotype was seen a few times. The chain links TRBV20-1 to TRBJ2-1, with TRBD2 matching 10 bases. This CDR3 comprises 14 residues. V shed 3 bases and J 4 bases; nucleotides not matched to a gene: 3. CDR1 is DFQATT and CDR2 is SNEGSKA in the germline V gene (reference sequence). CDR3 sequence (DNA): TGCAGTGCTAGGATTAGCGGGGGGTACAATGAGCAGTTCTTC. It is translated as CSARISGGYNEQFF.

This clonotype was counted a few times. The rearrangement uses TRBV4-2 and TRBJ2-5; perhaps TRBD2 as D (6 bases). The V and J ends lost 1 base and 0 bases respectively, with 9 bases between them. The CDR3 totals 15 residues. Germline V gene data show CDR1 as LGHNA and CDR2 as YNFKEQ. CDR3 residues: CASSQGRRDQETQYF. CDR3 DNA sequence: TGTGCCAGCAGCCAAGGGCGGAGGGACCAAGAGACCCAGTACTTC.